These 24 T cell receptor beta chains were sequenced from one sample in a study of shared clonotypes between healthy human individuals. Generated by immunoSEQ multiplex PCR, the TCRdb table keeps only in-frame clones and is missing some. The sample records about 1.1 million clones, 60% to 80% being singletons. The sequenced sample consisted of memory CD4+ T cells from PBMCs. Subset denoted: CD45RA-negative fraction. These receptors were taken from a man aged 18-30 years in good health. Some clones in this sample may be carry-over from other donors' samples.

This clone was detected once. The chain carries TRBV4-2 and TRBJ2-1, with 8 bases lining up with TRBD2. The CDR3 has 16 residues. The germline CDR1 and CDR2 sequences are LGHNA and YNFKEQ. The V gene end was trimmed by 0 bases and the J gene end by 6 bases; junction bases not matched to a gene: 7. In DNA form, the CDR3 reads TGTGCCAGCAGCCAAGACGCAGTAGCGGGGATCAATGAGCAGTTCTTC. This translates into CASSQDAVAGINEQFF.

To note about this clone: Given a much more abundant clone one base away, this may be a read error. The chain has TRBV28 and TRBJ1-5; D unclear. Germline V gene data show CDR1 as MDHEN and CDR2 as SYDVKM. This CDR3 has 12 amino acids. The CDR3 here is CASSFSLGPLHF. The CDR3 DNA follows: TGTGCCAGCAGTTTTTCTCTAGGGCCCCTGCATTTT. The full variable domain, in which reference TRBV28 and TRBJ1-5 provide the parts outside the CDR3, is DVKVTQSSRYLVKRTGEKVFLECVQDMDHENMFWYRQDPGLGLRLIYFSYDVKMKEKGDIPEGYSVSREKKERFSLILESASTNQTSMYLCASSFSLGPLHFGDGTRLSIL.

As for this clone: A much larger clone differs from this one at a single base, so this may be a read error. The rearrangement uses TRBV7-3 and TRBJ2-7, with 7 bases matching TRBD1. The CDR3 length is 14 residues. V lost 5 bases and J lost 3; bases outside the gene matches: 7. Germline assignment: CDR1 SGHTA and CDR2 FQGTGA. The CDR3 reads CASSADRMSYEQYF. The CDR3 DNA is TGTGCCAGCAGCGCGGACAGGATGAGCTACGAGCAGTACTTC.

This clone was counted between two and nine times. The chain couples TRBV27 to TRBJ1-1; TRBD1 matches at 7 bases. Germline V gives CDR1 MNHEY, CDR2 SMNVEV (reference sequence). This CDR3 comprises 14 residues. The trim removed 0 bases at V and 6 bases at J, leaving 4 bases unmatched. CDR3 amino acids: CASSLSGGEAEAFF. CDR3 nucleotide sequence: TGTGCCAGCAGTTTATCAGGGGGCGAGGCTGAAGCTTTCTTT.

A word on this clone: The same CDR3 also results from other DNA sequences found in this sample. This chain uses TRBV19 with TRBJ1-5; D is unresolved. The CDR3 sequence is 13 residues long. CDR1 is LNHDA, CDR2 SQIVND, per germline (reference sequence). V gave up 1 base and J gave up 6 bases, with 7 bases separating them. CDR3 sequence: CASSIGGSQPQHF. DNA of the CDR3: TGTGCCAGTAGTATAGGGGGTAGTCAGCCCCAGCATTTT.

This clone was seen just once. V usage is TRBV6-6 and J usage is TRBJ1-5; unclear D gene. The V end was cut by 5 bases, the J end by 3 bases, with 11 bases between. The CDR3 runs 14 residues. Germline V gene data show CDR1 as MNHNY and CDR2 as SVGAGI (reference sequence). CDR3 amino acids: CASSTASYNQPQHF. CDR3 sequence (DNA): TGTGCCAGCAGTACGGCCTCGTACAATCAGCCCCAGCATTTT.

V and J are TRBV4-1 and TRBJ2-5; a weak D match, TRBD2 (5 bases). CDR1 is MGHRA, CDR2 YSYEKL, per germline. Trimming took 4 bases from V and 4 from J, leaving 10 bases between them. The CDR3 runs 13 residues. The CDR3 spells CASSRTEGETQYF. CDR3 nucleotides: TGCGCCAGCAGCCGAACCGAGGGAGAGACCCAGTACTTC.

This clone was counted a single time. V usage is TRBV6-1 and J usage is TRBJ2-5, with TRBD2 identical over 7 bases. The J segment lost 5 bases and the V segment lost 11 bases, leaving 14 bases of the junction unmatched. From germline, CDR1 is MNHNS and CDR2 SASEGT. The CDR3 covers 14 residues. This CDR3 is CALYSGTNLETQYF. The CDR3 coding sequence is TGTGCCTTATACTCCGGGACTAACTTGGAGACCCAGTACTTC.

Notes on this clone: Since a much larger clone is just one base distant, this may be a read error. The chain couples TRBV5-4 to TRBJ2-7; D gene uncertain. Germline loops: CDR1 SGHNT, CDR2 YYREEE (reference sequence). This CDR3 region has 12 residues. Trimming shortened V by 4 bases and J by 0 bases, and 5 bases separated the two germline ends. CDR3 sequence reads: CASSRASYEQYF. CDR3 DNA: TGTGCCAGCAGCAGGGCCTCCTACGAGCAGTACTTC.

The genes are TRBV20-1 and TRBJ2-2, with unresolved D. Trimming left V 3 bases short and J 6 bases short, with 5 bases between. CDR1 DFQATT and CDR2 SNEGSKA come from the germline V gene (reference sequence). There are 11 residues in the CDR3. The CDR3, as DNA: TGCAGTGCTAGGTGGGCCGGGGAGCTGTTTTTT. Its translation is CSARWAGELFF.

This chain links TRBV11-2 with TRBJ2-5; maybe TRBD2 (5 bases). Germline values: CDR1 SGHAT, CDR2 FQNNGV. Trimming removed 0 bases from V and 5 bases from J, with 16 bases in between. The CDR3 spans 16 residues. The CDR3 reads CASSLDAQTRRETQYF. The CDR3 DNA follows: TGTGCCAGCAGCTTAGATGCCCAGACCCGGAGGGAGACCCAGTACTTC.

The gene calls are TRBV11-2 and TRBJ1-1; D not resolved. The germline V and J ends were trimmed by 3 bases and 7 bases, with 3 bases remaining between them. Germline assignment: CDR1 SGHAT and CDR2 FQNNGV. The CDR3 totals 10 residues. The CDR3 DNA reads TGTGCCAGCAGCTTGGGTGAAGCTTTCTTT. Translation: CASSLGEAFF.

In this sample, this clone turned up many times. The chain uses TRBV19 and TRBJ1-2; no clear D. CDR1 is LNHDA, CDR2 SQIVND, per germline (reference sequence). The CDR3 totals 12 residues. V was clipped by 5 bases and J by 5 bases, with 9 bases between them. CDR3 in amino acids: CASSLGRYGYTF. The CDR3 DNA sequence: TGTGCCAGTAGTCTGGGAAGGTATGGCTACACCTTC.

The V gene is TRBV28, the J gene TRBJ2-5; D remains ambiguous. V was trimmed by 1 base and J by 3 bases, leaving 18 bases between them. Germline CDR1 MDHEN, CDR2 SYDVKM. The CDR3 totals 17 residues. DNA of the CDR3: TGTGCCAGCAGTTTATCCTCCGTCCACTACCCAAAAGAGACCCAGTACTTC. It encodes CASSLSSVHYPKETQYF.

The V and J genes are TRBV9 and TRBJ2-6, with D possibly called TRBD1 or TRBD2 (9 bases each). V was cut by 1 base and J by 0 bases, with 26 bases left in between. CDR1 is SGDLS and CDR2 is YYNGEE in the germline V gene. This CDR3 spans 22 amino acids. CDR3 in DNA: TGTGCCAGCAGCGTATCGACAGGGGGAACTAGCGGGCTAATCTCTGGGGCCAACGTCCTGACTTTC. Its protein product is CASSVSTGGTSGLISGANVLTF.

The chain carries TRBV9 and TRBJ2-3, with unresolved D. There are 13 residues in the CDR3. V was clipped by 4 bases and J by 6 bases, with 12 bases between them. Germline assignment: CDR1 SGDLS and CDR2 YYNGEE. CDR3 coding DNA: TGTGCCAGCAGCTCGGAAAGACCCGATACGCAGTATTTT. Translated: CASSSERPDTQYF.

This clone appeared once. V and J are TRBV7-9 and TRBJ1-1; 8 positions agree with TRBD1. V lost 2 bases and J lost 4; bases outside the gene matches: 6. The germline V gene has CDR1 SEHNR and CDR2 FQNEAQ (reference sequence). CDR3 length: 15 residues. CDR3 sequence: CASSLTNRGSTEAFF. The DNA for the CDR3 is TGTGCCAGCAGCTTAACTAACAGGGGGAGCACTGAAGCTTTCTTT.

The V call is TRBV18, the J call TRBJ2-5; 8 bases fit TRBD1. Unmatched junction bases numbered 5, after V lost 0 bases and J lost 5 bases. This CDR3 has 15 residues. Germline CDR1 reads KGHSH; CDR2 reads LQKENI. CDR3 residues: CASSPPQGAWETQYF. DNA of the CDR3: TGTGCCAGCTCACCACCCCAGGGGGCTTGGGAGACCCAGTACTTC.

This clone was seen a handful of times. CDR3 in amino acids: CASSPSGLAGNTGELFF. The DNA of the CDR3 is TGTGCCAGCAGCCCCTCGGGACTAGCGGGGAACACCGGGGAGCTGTTTTTT. The chain combines TRBV4-2 with TRBJ2-2; 12 positions match TRBD2. This CDR3 contains 17 residues. The V gene's germline CDR1 is LGHNA and CDR2 YNFKEQ. J lost 1 base, V lost 4 bases, and 4 bases had no gene match.

CDR3 coding DNA: TGTGCCTGGAGGAGTCCGGGACCTAACTATGGCTACACCTTC. Protein sequence: CAWRSPGPNYGYTF. The chain carries TRBV30 and TRBJ1-2; a weak D match, TRBD1 (5 bases). Germline values: CDR1 GTSNPN, CDR2 SVGIG (reference sequence). The V and J ends lost 3 bases and 0 bases respectively, with 11 bases between them. The CDR3 loop spans 14 amino acids.

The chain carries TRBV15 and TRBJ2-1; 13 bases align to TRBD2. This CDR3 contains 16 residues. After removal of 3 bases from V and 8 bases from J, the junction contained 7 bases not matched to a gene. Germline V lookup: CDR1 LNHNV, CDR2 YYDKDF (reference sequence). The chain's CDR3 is CATSRGLAGTIDEQFF. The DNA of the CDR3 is TGTGCCACCAGCAGGGGACTAGCGGGGACAATCGATGAGCAGTTCTTC.

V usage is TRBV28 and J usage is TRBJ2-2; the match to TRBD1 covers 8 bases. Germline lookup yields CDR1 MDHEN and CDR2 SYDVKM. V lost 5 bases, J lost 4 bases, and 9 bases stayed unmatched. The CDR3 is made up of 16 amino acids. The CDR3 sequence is CASSPPGQAGTGELFF. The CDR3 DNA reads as TGTGCCAGCAGTCCCCCGGGACAGGCCGGCACCGGGGAGCTGTTTTTT.

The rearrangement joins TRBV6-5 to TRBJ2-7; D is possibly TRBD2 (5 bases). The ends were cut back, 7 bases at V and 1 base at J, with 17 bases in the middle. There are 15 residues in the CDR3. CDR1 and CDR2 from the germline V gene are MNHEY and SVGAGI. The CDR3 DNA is TGTGCCAGCAAGGAAGCGGCAACTGCTTCCTACGAGCAGTACTTC. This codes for CASKEAATASYEQYF.

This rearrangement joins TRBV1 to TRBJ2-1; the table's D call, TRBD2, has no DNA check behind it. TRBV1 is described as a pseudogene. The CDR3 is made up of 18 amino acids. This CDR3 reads CTSSQDGGLPSSYNEQFF. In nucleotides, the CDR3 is TGCACCAGCAGCCAAGATGGAGGTCTACCGAGCTCCTACAATGAGCAGTTCTTC.